Listed below are T cell receptor beta chains from one sample, sequenced in a study of human T cells and chemical hapten exposure. TCRdb re-analysed the RACE reads in MiXCR, keeping a single row per CDR3 protein. The sample has 80,000 to 100,000 distinct CDR3 sequences; approximately 8.6% are singletons. The sample in question was whole blood, obtained in connection with sensitization to the hapten diphenylcyclopropenone (DPC). Source of these receptors: a woman between 40 and 50 years old with alopecia areata. Some clones in this sample may be carry-over from other donors' samples. Both conserved end residues are part of each CDR3. A D gene is named only where the DNA matches it firmly. Clone size is stated in some rows and not others, as once, few, many or a class when expanded.

TRBJ2-1 | many | TRBD2 | TRBV20-1 | TGCAGTGCCACACACACCGGGACTAGCGGCTCTCAGGGGGTCTTC | CSATHTGTSGSQGVF
TRBJ1-1 | . | TRBD1 | TRBV7-9 | TGTGCCGGGGGGACAGAGCTAAACACTGAAGCTTTCTTT | CAGGTELNTEAFF
TRBJ1-1 | . | TRBD1 | TRBV20-1 | TGCAGTGCTAAGACAGGGGGTACGGTGAACACTGAAGCTTTCTTT | CSAKTGGTVNTEAFF
TRBJ2-5 | many | TRBD2 | TRBV19 | TGTGCCACCCGAACTAGCGACAAAGAGACCCAGTACTTC | CATRTSDKETQYF
TRBJ1-1 | many | . | TRBV7-3 | TGTGCCAGCAGCTTTGCAGGAGAAACTGAAGCTTTCTTT | CASSFAGETEAFF
TRBJ2-3 | . | . | TRBV10-3 | TGTGCCATCAGTGGTGACTGGGCAGATACGCAGTATTTT | CAISGDWADTQYF
TRBJ2-6 | . | . | TRBV21-1 | TGTGCCAGCAGCAAAGTCCCGCGGACAGGGTTTTTCCCTGGGGCCAACGTCCTGACTTTC | CASSKVPRTGFFPGANVLTF
TRBJ2-1 | many | . | TRBV5-1 | TGCGCCAGCAGCTTCGTCACAGGGGGGGCGGATGAGCAGTTCTTC | CASSFVTGGADEQFF
TRBJ2-5 | few | TRBD1 | TRBV20-1 | TGCAGTGCTAGTGCTTTTCCCGGGACAGGGGGCATAGAGACCCAGTACTTC | CSASAFPGTGGIETQYF
TRBJ2-5 | . | . | TRBV27 | TGTGCCAGCACATCAGTTGGAGAGACCCAGTACTTC | CASTSVGETQYF
TRBJ2-5 | many | . | TRBV7-3 | TGTGCCAGCAGCTTAACGTCAGGCAGGGCAGAGACCCAGTACTTC | CASSLTSGRAETQYF
TRBJ2-7 | . | TRBD2 | TRBV28 | TGTGCCAGCAGTTCACCCATTGGCGCGGGAGGGCCCTCCGGCGAGCAGTACTTC | CASSSPIGAGGPSGEQYF
TRBJ2-2 | many | . | TRBV28 | TGTGCCAGCATGGGTGGGAGTTCGAACACCGGGGAGCTGTTTTTT | CASMGGSSNTGELFF
TRBJ2-1 | many | TRBD2 | TRBV13 | TGTGCCAGCAGCTGGGGACTAGCGGGCACGGAGCAGTTCTTC | CASSWGLAGTEQFF
TRBJ2-7 | many | . | TRBV29-1 | TGCAGCGTTGAATCAGGGTCCTACGAGCAGTACTTC | CSVESGSYEQYF
TRBJ2-7 | few | . | TRBV3-1 | TGTGCCAGCAGCCAAGATGGCCGGGGGATGCAGTACTTC | CASSQDGRGMQYF
TRBJ2-1 | many | . | TRBV7-9 | TGTGCCAGCAGTCCTCCTGGCTCAGCCCACTACAATGAGCAGTTCTTC | CASSPPGSAHYNEQFF
TRBJ1-6 | many | . | TRBV9 | TGTGCCAGCAGCACTCAGGCGGGCCACGGAAATTCACCCCTCCACTTT | CASSTQAGHGNSPLHF
TRBJ1-2 | . | . | TRBV28 | TGTGCCAGCAGTTTAATGCGCTACGGCTACACCTTC | CASSLMRYGYTF
TRBJ1-5 | few | TRBD1 | TRBV12-3/TRBV12-4 | TGTGCCAGCAGTTCCCCGGGACAGGGAGGCAATCAGCCCCAGCATTTT | CASSSPGQGGNQPQHF
TRBJ2-5 | few | . | TRBV11-2 | TGTGCCAGCAAAGGTTCCCCCGGGAGAAGCCAAGAGACCCAGTACTTC | CASKGSPGRSQETQYF
TRBJ2-2 | many | . | TRBV6-4 | TGTGCCAGCAGTATCCGCGGGGAAGCCGGGGAGCTGTTTTTT | CASSIRGEAGELFF
TRBJ1-4 | . | TRBD1 | TRBV20-1 | TGCAGTGCTCCCCGACAGGGCTCGGAAAAACTGTTTTTT | CSAPRQGSEKLFF
TRBJ2-3 | many | . | TRBV6-2/TRBV6-3 | TGTGCCAGCAGTTACGTCCGCCTCAGGGGAGATACGCAGTATTTT | CASSYVRLRGDTQYF